The rows below give T cell receptor beta chains drawn from one sample of a study of T cell responses to AZD1222 COVID-19 vaccine. Some clones are missing from TCRdb's copy, which holds only in-frame ones; the method was immunoSEQ multiplex PCR. The table lists about 84,000 clones, 75% to 90% of them singletons, with 9% to 13% in the top ten. The sequences come from peripheral blood, collected 28 days after the second AZD1222 dose. The receptors were gathered from an adult who received the AZD1222 COVID-19 vaccine. Both conserved end residues are part of each CDR3. The D gene is left open where the match is weak. Clone size appears in some rows only: once, few, many, or a class for an expanded clone.

CASVDLANTGELFF TGCGCCAGCGTGGACCTCGCGAACACCGGGGAGCTGTTTTTT - TRBJ2-2 - TRBV5-1
CASRGGRNEQFF TGTGCCAGTAGGGGGGGGCGCAATGAGCAGTTCTTC - TRBJ2-1 - TRBV11-3
CASRPPREVGETQYF TGTGCCAGCAGACCTCCGCGGGAGGTAGGAGAGACCCAGTACTTC TRBD2 TRBJ2-5 - TRBV2
CSASLGQGNQPQHF TGCAGTGCTAGTTTAGGGCAGGGTAATCAGCCCCAGCATTTT - TRBJ1-5 - TRBV20-1
CASSSYRGDNYGYTF TGTGCCAGCAGCTCCTACAGGGGGGATAACTATGGCTACACCTTC TRBD1 TRBJ1-2 - TRBV7-2
CASSQSRREVRGNTEAFF TGTGCCAGCAGCCAATCGCGTAGAGAAGTAAGGGGGAACACTGAAGCTTTCTTT - TRBJ1-1 - TRBV4-2
CASSMVNGGPQHF TGTGCCAGTAGTATGGTTAACGGGGGGCCCCAGCATTTT - TRBJ1-5 - TRBV19
CASSYSSGRAAGELFF TGTGCCAGCAGTTACTCTAGCGGGAGGGCGGCCGGGGAGCTGTTTTTT TRBD2 TRBJ2-2 - TRBV6-5
CASSPPWAGGPNEQFF TGTGCCAGCAGCCCCCCGTGGGCGGGAGGCCCAAATGAGCAGTTCTTC TRBD2 TRBJ2-1 - TRBV7-9
CASSTSGGAGREQFF TGTGCCAGCAGCACAAGCGGGGGGGCTGGCCGGGAGCAGTTCTTC TRBD2 TRBJ2-1 few TRBV7-9
CASSQGPSGGGSYNEQFF TGTGCCAGCAGCCAAGGTCCTAGCGGGGGAGGCTCCTACAATGAGCAGTTCTTC TRBD2 TRBJ2-1 - TRBV3-1/TRBV3-2
CASSSGQADVYGYTF TGTGCCAGCAGCTCGGGACAGGCAGATGTCTATGGCTACACCTTC TRBD1 TRBJ1-2 - TRBV7-9
CASSQIGLNTEAFF TGTGCCAGCAGCCAAATAGGGTTGAACACTGAAGCTTTCTTT - TRBJ1-1 - TRBV3-1/TRBV3-2
CAAGQGSYEQYF TGTGCCGCAGGACAGGGTTCCTACGAGCAGTACTTC TRBD1 TRBJ2-7 once TRBV10-3
CASSSPGQGNGSPLHF TGTGCCAGCAGTTCTCCGGGACAGGGTAATGGTTCACCCCTCCACTTT TRBD1 TRBJ1-6 - TRBV28
CASSLAPGKKNSPLHF TGCGCCAGCAGCTTGGCTCCGGGGAAAAAGAATTCACCCCTCCACTTT - TRBJ1-6 - TRBV5-1
CASSVGQVSDTQYF TGTGCCAGCAGCGTAGGACAGGTCTCAGATACGCAGTATTTT - TRBJ2-3 - TRBV9
CASSEGIPYEQYF TGCGCCAGCAGCGAAGGGATACCCTACGAGCAGTACTTC - TRBJ2-7 - TRBV5-1
CASSLLRDQPQHF TGTGCCAGCAGTTTATTGAGGGATCAGCCCCAGCATTTT - TRBJ1-5 - TRBV28
CASRSFSPTAHTPEAFF TGCGCCAGCAGATCGTTTTCGCCGACAGCCCATACCCCTGAAGCTTTCTTT - TRBJ1-1 - TRBV4-1
CASSTGDGYGYTF TGTGCCAGTAGTACAGGGGACGGGTATGGCTACACCTTC - TRBJ1-2 - TRBV19
CASSFTSGITGELFF TGTGCCAGCAGCTTTACTAGCGGGATAACCGGGGAGCTGTTTTTT TRBD2 TRBJ2-2 once TRBV7-2
CASSLDGGGTEAFF TGTGCCAGCAGCTTAGATGGGGGAGGCACTGAAGCTTTCTTT - TRBJ1-1 - TRBV11-3
CASSVGTRETQYF TGTGCCAGCAGCGTAGGGACTAGAGAGACCCAGTACTTC TRBD2 TRBJ2-5 - TRBV9
CASSSDRGQPQHF TGTGCCAGCAGTAGTGACAGGGGTCAGCCCCAGCATTTT TRBD1 TRBJ1-5 - TRBV6-2/TRBV6-3
CASQRAAPEKLFF TGTGCCAGCCAGAGGGCAGCACCTGAAAAACTGTTTTTT - TRBJ1-4 - TRBV2
CASREFGDAGTEAFF TGTGCCAGCAGGGAATTCGGAGACGCGGGCACTGAAGCTTTCTTT - TRBJ1-1 - TRBV14
CASSPYETQYF TGTGCCAGCTCGCCTTACGAGACCCAGTACTTC - TRBJ2-5 - TRBV18
CASSRRELENTEAFF TGTGCCAGCAGCCGGCGCGAACTCGAGAACACTGAAGCTTTCTTT - TRBJ1-1 - TRBV3-1/TRBV3-2
CASSTSQRSPNEQFF TGTGCCAGCAGCACCTCACAGCGGAGCCCCAATGAGCAGTTCTTC - TRBJ2-1 - TRBV7-9
CASSLEIGNTIYF TGTGCTAGCAGTTTAGAAATTGGAAACACCATATATTTT - TRBJ1-3 - TRBV6-5
CASSDQHNEKLFF TGCGCCAGCAGTGACCAGCATAATGAAAAACTGTTTTTT - TRBJ1-4 - TRBV10-1
CASSWARGTEAFF TGTGCCAGCAGTTGGGCTCGGGGGACTGAAGCTTTCTTT - TRBJ1-1 - TRBV12-3/TRBV12-4
CSVIPTGEQYF TGCAGTGTCATTCCCACAGGCGAGCAGTACTTC - TRBJ2-7 - TRBV20-1
CASSPGDRATTGELFF TGTGCCAGCAGCCCGGGGGACAGGGCGACCACCGGGGAGCTGTTTTTT TRBD1 TRBJ2-2 - TRBV11-2
CSASVPLPYNEQFF TGCAGTGCTAGTGTACCATTACCTTACAATGAGCAGTTCTTC - TRBJ2-1 - TRBV20-1
CASSLANRNEQFF TGTGCCAGCAGCTTAGCCAACCGCAATGAGCAGTTCTTC - TRBJ2-1 few TRBV7-2
CSARGPGGQETQYF TGCAGCGCTAGGGGGCCAGGGGGGCAAGAGACCCAGTACTTC - TRBJ2-5 - TRBV29-1
CASSQDRGEPHF TGTGCCAGCAGCCAAGATCGAGGGGAGCCCCACTTC - TRBJ2-7 - TRBV4-2
CASGKAGLGRQPQHF TGTGCTAGTGGTAAAGCCGGGTTAGGGAGGCAGCCCCAGCATTTT - TRBJ1-5 - TRBV12-5
CASSRSGGANIQYF TGTGCCAGCAGTAGGAGCGGGGGGGCAAACATTCAGTACTTC TRBD2 TRBJ2-4 once TRBV6-2/TRBV6-3
CASSYSDSSYEQYF TGTGCCAGCAGTTACTCGGACAGCTCCTACGAGCAGTACTTC - TRBJ2-7 - TRBV6-5
CSVDVAGVGETQYF TGCAGCGTTGACGTAGCAGGGGTAGGCGAGACCCAGTACTTC - TRBJ2-5 - TRBV29-1
CASSLDAGSNNEQFF TGCGCCAGCAGCTTGGATGCAGGGTCTAACAATGAGCAGTTCTTC - TRBJ2-1 - TRBV5-1
CASSLRGRGTEAFF TGCGCCAGCTCCCTCAGGGGGAGGGGGACTGAAGCTTTCTTT TRBD1 TRBJ1-1 - TRBV23-1
CASSSPWTRGSYNEQFF TGTGCCAGCAGTTCCCCCTGGACTAGGGGCTCCTACAATGAGCAGTTCTTC TRBD2 TRBJ2-1 - TRBV28
CAISIGTASTGELFF TGTGCCATCAGCATAGGGACAGCCTCCACCGGGGAGCTGTTTTTT TRBD1 TRBJ2-2 - TRBV10-3
CAWGAFGGSPLHF TGTGCCTGGGGGGCCTTTGGGGGTTCACCCCTCCACTTT - TRBJ1-6 - TRBV30
CSASGGQGAYEQYF TGCAGTGCTAGTGGGGGGCAGGGGGCCTACGAGCAGTACTTC - TRBJ2-7 - TRBV20-1
CASSLGAGRGTKNIQYF TGTGCCAGCAGCTTAGGAGCGGGTAGGGGTACCAAAAACATTCAGTACTTC - TRBJ2-4 - TRBV11-3